Below are 10 T cell receptor beta chains sequenced from a single sample in a study of beta chain features in type 1 diabetes listed by TCRdb under 2018. The method behind the library was the immunoSEQ multiplex PCR assay. All of the isolated RNA was reverse transcribed with the High Capacity cDNA Reverse Transcription Kit, so expressed TCRB transcripts were sequenced. As stored in TCRdb, this immuneACCESS dataset retains in-frame rearrangements with V and J assigned. A fraction of the clones does not appear; measured against another copy, unresolved V genes explain less than half of the discrepancy, and the remainder lacks a known reason. In this sample the table shows 350,000 to 450,000 clones, around 13% of which occur a single time. Roughly 0.04% of the sample comes from the top ten. Sequencing input: naive CD4+ T cells from blood. The cell subset or site label here, explained by the study, means: true naive CD4+ T cells. These receptors came from a man aged 25 to 40 in good health.

The chain couples TRBV7-2 to TRBJ2-3; 9 nucleotides match TRBD2. This CDR3 is 16 amino acids long. The germline V gene has CDR1 SGHTA and CDR2 FQGNSA. J lost 2 bases, V lost 4 bases, and 7 bases had no gene match. The CDR3, as DNA: TGTGCCAGCAGCTCGGGGGCTAGCGGGGCCACAGATACGCAGTATTTT. Protein product: CASSSGASGATDTQYF.

In its sample, this clone was seen many times. The chain has TRBV10-3 and TRBJ2-4; D not resolved. This CDR3 spans 13 amino acids. Germline V gene lookup returns CDR1 ENHRY and CDR2 SYGVKD. V lost 4 bases and J 7 bases, leaving 11 bases between the germline ends. CDR3 nucleotides: TGTGCCATCAGTGGCGGCGCGGAGAACATTCAGTACTTC. Encoded protein: CAISGGAENIQYF.

This clone was recorded a few times. This chain uses TRBV19 with TRBJ2-2, with unresolved D. Trimming shortened V by 0 bases and J by 8 bases, and 4 bases separated the two germline ends. The CDR3 runs to 12 residues. CDR1 and CDR2 (germline): LNHDA, SQIVND (reference sequence). Here the CDR3 DNA reads TGTGCCAGTAGTATAGAACCAGGGGAGCTGTTTTTT. Protein sequence: CASSIEPGELFF.

The genes are TRBV20-1 and TRBJ2-5; the D is unclear. The CDR3 loop spans 11 amino acids. With 8 bases removed from V and 4 bases from J, the gap between germline ends came to 11 bases. Germline V lookup: CDR1 DFQATT, CDR2 SNEGSKA (reference sequence). The CDR3 nucleotides read TGCAGTCTCGCGTTTTTAGAGACCCAGTACTTC. It codes for CSLAFLETQYF.

This sequence joins TRBV5-1 and TRBJ2-7, with D unclear. The length of the CDR3 is 13 residues. Trimming pared 0 bases from V and 0 bases from J, leaving 4 bases between. The germline V gene has CDR1 SGHRS and CDR2 YFSETQ. The CDR3 loop is CASSLDASYEQYF. DNA of the CDR3: TGCGCCAGCAGCTTGGATGCCTCCTACGAGCAGTACTTC.

This clone was detected a few times. The J gene is TRBJ1-5, the V gene TRBV19; 8 positions match TRBD1. The germline V gene encodes CDR1 LNHDA and CDR2 SQIVND (reference sequence). J lost 2 bases, V lost 5 bases, and 8 bases had no gene match. The CDR3 runs to 16 residues. The CDR3 sequence: CASSPRQGLGNQPQHF. The CDR3 bases are TGTGCCAGTAGTCCAAGACAGGGGCTGGGCAATCAGCCCCAGCATTTT.

CDR3 sequence reads: CASSITGSPYEQYF. CDR3 DNA sequence: TGTGCCAGCAGCATCACAGGGTCTCCCTACGAGCAGTACTTC. The chain recombines TRBV7-2 with TRBJ2-7; possibly TRBD1 for D (6 bases). The germline CDR1 and CDR2 sequences are SGHTA and FQGNSA. Trimming pared 5 bases from V and 2 bases from J, leaving 13 bases between. The CDR3 has 14 residues.

This clone was detected a few times. This chain connects TRBV29-1 to TRBJ2-2; D gene ambiguous. CDR1 is SQVTM and CDR2 is ANQGSEA in the germline V gene. The CDR3 length is 12 residues. The V and J ends lost 4 bases and 0 bases respectively, with 3 bases between them. The CDR3 DNA reads as TGCAGCGTTGGTCCGAACACCGGGGAGCTGTTTTTT. Protein product: CSVGPNTGELFF.

This clone was observed a few times. This sample includes further DNA sequences coding for the same CDR3. The genes are TRBV5-1 and TRBJ2-1; D is unclear. The CDR3 loop spans 12 amino acids. Germline loops: CDR1 SGHRS, CDR2 YFSETQ. Trimming left V 0 bases short and J 7 bases short, with 5 bases between. The CDR3 here is CASSLALNEQFF. The CDR3 coding sequence is TGCGCCAGCAGCTTGGCTCTAAATGAGCAGTTCTTC.

The rearrangement joins TRBV5-4 to TRBJ2-1; 7 positions agree with TRBD1. CDR1 is SGHNT and CDR2 is YYREEE in the germline V gene (reference sequence). The CDR3 is made up of 16 amino acids. With V trimmed by 0 bases and J by 2 bases, 5 bases remained unmatched. CDR3 nucleotide sequence: TGTGCCAGCAGCTTGGGCCACAGGGGAACCTACAATGAGCAGTTCTTC. Its protein product is CASSLGHRGTYNEQFF.